The 16 T cell receptor beta chains presented below share a single source sample, sequenced in a study of blood T cells in healthy people across ages. A second PCR of roughly 7 to 11 cycles used a sample-barcoded 5' primer and a J-beta primer mix. TCRdb independently ran MiXCR on the 5' RACE reads; one entry per CDR3 protein. The sample holds 600,000 to 850,000 distinct CDR3 sequences, roughly 25% seen once. These sequences were also reported in another study, on T cells of mothers and their children.

Sequenced input: blood. The receptors stem from a boy younger than 18 in good health.

The V call is TRBV19, the J call TRBJ2-7, with D possibly matching TRBD2 (6 bases). Trimming took 10 bases from V and 6 from J, leaving 19 bases between them. CDR3 length: 13 residues. Germline assignment: CDR1 LNHDA and CDR2 SQIVND (reference sequence). CDR3 protein: CATASSSGSEQYF. CDR3 DNA: TGTGCCACCGCCTCCAGTAGCGGCAGCGAGCAGTACTTC.

This clonotype has only one observation. The V gene is TRBV5-1, the J gene TRBJ2-7, with 8 bases identical to TRBD1. The V gene's germline CDR1 is SGHRS and CDR2 YFSETQ. V lost 2 bases and J lost 3; bases outside the gene matches: 4. This CDR3 comprises 14 residues. CDR3 residues: CASSLMGQDYEQYF. Written as DNA, the CDR3 is TGCGCCAGCAGCTTAATGGGACAGGACTACGAGCAGTACTTC. Combining the CDR3 with reference TRBV5-1 and TRBJ2-7 gives the whole variable domain KAGVTQTPRYLIKTRGQQVTLSCSPISGHRSVSWYQQTPGQGLQFLFEYFSETQRNKGNFPGRFSGRQFSNSRSEMNVSTLELGDSALYLCASSLMGQDYEQYFGPGTRLTVT.

This clonotype has a handful of counts. The chain has TRBV24-1 and TRBJ2-5; 9 bases are a match to TRBD1. The J call may be incorrect, as the DNA end agrees better with TRBJ2-1. Germline CDR1 reads KGHDR; CDR2 reads SFDVKD. This CDR3 is built from 17 residues. In DNA, the CDR3 is TGTGCCACCAGTGATTTCCCGGGACAGGGCAAACGTAGTGAGCAGTTCTTC. Its protein product is CATSDFPGQGKRSEQFF.

The chain combines TRBV5-1 with TRBJ1-4; D not certain. The CDR3 extends over 16 amino acids. Trimming took 4 bases from V and 1 from J, leaving 14 bases between them. The germline CDR1 and CDR2 sequences are SGHRS and YFSETQ. CDR3 nucleotides: TGCGCCAGCAGCCCCTCCGGAGTGGAAACTAATGAAAAACTGTTTTTT. This gives the protein CASSPSGVETNEKLFF.

Concerning this clonotype itself: A junction end diverges from the germline sequence, so it may reflect a read error. This chain connects TRBV29-1 to TRBJ2-7; 8 bases are a match to TRBD1. Germline V gives CDR1 SQVTM, CDR2 ANQGSEA. CDR3 size: 15 residues. The CDR3 DNA follows: TGCAGCGTTGTACCGCAACAGGGGGTGTCCTGCGAGCAGTACTTC. This translates into CSVVPQQGVSCEQYF.

CDR3 DNA: TGTGCCAGCACCCAGACAGGGTGGTATAATTCACCCCTCCACTTT. It encodes CASTQTGWYNSPLHF. V gene TRBV12-3 or TRBV12-4 combines with J gene TRBJ1-6, with TRBD1 matching over 7 bases. Losses at the gene ends were 7 bases for V and 4 bases for J; bases not matched to a gene: 7. The CDR3 has 15 amino acids.

Only a few counts were recorded for this clonotype. The chain is built from TRBV5-1 and TRBJ2-1, with TRBD1 matching 7 bases. V gave up 0 bases and J gave up 1 base; unmatched junction bases: 1. The CDR3 runs 15 residues. Germline values: CDR1 SGHRS, CDR2 YFSETQ. Written as DNA, the CDR3 is TGCGCCAGCAGCTTGGAACAGGGGTCCTACAATGAGCAGTTCTTC. This gives the protein CASSLEQGSYNEQFF. The whole variable domain, filled in from reference TRBV5-1 and TRBJ2-1, reads KAGVTQTPRYLIKTRGQQVTLSCSPISGHRSVSWYQQTPGQGLQFLFEYFSETQRNKGNFPGRFSGRQFSNSRSEMNVSTLELGDSALYLCASSLEQGSYNEQFFGPGTRLTVL.

This chain uses TRBV12-3 or TRBV12-4 with TRBJ2-5; 10 nucleotides match TRBD2. V shed 3 bases and J 2 bases; nucleotides not matched to a gene: 3. The CDR3 runs to 15 residues. The chain's CDR3 is CASSFLAGDQETQYF. CDR3 coding DNA: TGTGCCAGCAGTTTTCTAGCGGGGGATCAAGAGACCCAGTACTTC.

J is TRBJ2-5 and V is TRBV12-3 or TRBV12-4; 10 nucleotides align to TRBD2. The ends lost 4 bases at V and 3 bases at J; junction bases unmatched: 5. The CDR3 consists of 15 residues. The CDR3 is CASSWGLANEETQYF. In DNA form, the CDR3 reads TGTGCCAGCAGTTGGGGACTAGCGAACGAAGAGACCCAGTACTTC.

This clonotype was recorded a few times. The gene calls are TRBV7-2 and TRBJ2-3, with D maybe TRBD1 (6 bases). The germline gives CDR1 SGHTA, CDR2 FQGNSA. Trimming pared 4 bases from V and 1 base from J, leaving 9 bases between. This CDR3 region has 14 residues. Written as DNA, the CDR3 is TGTGCCAGCAGCTCGACAGGCCGCACAGATACGCAGTATTTT. Protein product: CASSSTGRTDTQYF. The full variable domain, completed using reference TRBV7-2 and TRBJ2-3, is GAGVSQSPSNKVTEKGKDVELRCDPISGHTALYWYRQSLGQGLEFLIYFQGNSAPDKSGLPSDRFSAERTGGSVSTLTIQRTQQEDSAVYLCASSSTGRTDTQYFGPGTRLTVL.

The V gene is TRBV11-1, the J gene TRBJ2-7, with D possibly matching TRBD2 (7 bases). CDR1 and CDR2 from the germline V gene are SGHAT and FQDESV (reference sequence). With 2 bases removed from V and 2 bases from J, the gap between germline ends came to 31 bases. This CDR3 has 21 residues. For the CDR3, the DNA is TGTGCCAGCAGCTTAATCGACGGAGACATTGGGACGGGGGGCATACCCTACGAGCAGTACTTC. Protein sequence: CASSLIDGDIGTGGIPYEQYF.

The J gene is TRBJ2-5, the V gene TRBV20-1; possibly TRBD2 for D (6 bases). Judging by the DNA end, TRBJ2-1 fits better; the J call may be wrong. This CDR3 region has 14 residues. Germline assignment: CDR1 DFQATT and CDR2 SNEGSKA (reference sequence). Here the CDR3 reads CSARSLASYNEQFF. CDR3 sequence (DNA): TGCAGTGCTAGAAGTCTAGCGAGCTACAATGAGCAGTTCTTC.

This clonotype has a handful of counts. The chain has TRBV29-1 and TRBJ2-3; 10 nucleotides line up with TRBD1. The V gene end was trimmed by 7 bases and the J gene end by 4 bases; junction bases not matched to a gene: 8. Germline lookup yields CDR1 SQVTM and CDR2 ANQGSEA. The CDR3 extends over 14 amino acids. The CDR3: CSAARDRGPDTQYF. In DNA, the CDR3 is TGCAGCGCCGCGAGGGACAGGGGCCCAGATACGCAGTATTTT.

This clonotype was observed a few times. The chain links TRBV7-6 to TRBJ2-1, with D tentatively TRBD1 (6 bases). Deletions cut 4 bases from V and 4 bases from J, with 14 bases between. The length of the CDR3 is 15 residues. Germline V gene lookup returns CDR1 SGHVS and CDR2 FNYEAQ. This CDR3 reads CASSSWQGLYNEQFF. CDR3 in DNA: TGTGCCAGCAGCTCATGGCAGGGGCTATACAATGAGCAGTTCTTC.

This clonotype was observed a few times. V and J are TRBV19 and TRBJ2-7, with 7 bases that match TRBD1. The germline V gene encodes CDR1 LNHDA and CDR2 SQIVND (reference sequence). Trimming removed 4 bases from V and 3 bases from J; junction bases left unmatched: 3. The CDR3 is 13 amino acids. The CDR3 here is CASSTGTDYEQYF. The CDR3 bases are TGTGCCAGTAGTACCGGGACAGACTACGAGCAGTACTTC.

V is TRBV15 and J is TRBJ2-5; D gene unclear. Per the germline V gene, CDR1 is LNHNV and CDR2 is YYDKDF (reference sequence). V shed 0 bases and J shed 0 bases, with 8 bases lying between them. This CDR3 has 15 amino acids. CDR3 sequence (DNA): TGTGCCACCAGCAGAGAATTGCAGTACCAAGAGACCCAGTACTTC. It encodes CATSRELQYQETQYF.